This T cell receptor beta chain stems from a study of response to subunit inactivated influenza vaccine. This clonotype came up many times. TCRdb recomputed calls from the RT-PCR reads with MiXCR, one row per CDR3 protein. Of 700,000 to 900,000 distinct CDR3 sequences listed, 21% are singletons. The TCR originated in a man aged 50 to 60 who received an inactivated influenza vaccine. The sequences come from PBMCs from blood, collected 4 to 6 days after vaccination.

The CDR3 protein is CASSLVLETQYF. The CDR3, as DNA: TGTGCCAGCAGCTTAGTCTTAGAGACCCAGTACTTC. The genes are TRBV7-2 and TRBJ2-5; no firm D call. Germline V gives CDR1 SGHTA, CDR2 FQGNSA. The V and J ends lost 1 base and 4 bases respectively, with 4 bases between them. This CDR3 has 12 residues. Full variable domain (outside the CDR3, taken from reference TRBV7-2 and TRBJ2-5): GAGVSQSPSNKVTEKGKDVELRCDPISGHTALYWYRQSLGQGLEFLIYFQGNSAPDKSGLPSDRFSAERTGGSVSTLTIQRTQQEDSAVYLCASSLVLETQYFGPGTRLLVL.